Listed here are 24 T cell receptor beta chains from one sample, sequenced in a study of blood T cells in healthy people across ages. Sample-barcoded 5' priming and a J-beta primer mix drove a second PCR of roughly 6 to 12 cycles. One entry per CDR3 protein results from TCRdb running MiXCR on the 5' RACE reads. The repertoire holds more than 700,000 distinct CDR3 sequences, 46% seen once, with 15% to 20% in the top ten. The sequencing input was blood. The receptors shown here come from a man older than 75 in good health.

In its sample, this clonotype was seen a few times. V gene TRBV5-5 combines with J gene TRBJ1-2, with D possibly being TRBD1 (5 bases). Per the germline V gene, CDR1 is SGHKS and CDR2 is YYEKEE (reference sequence). The V and J ends lost 3 bases and 1 base respectively, with 13 bases between them. The CDR3 extends over 15 amino acids. The CDR3 DNA is TGTGCCAGCAGCTCAACAGGCAATGATAACTATGGCTACACCTTC. Translating gives CASSSTGNDNYGYTF.

This clonotype was observed many times. The chain has TRBV29-1 and TRBJ2-5; D is unclear. V lost 6 bases to trimming and J lost 3 bases, with 5 bases between them. Germline CDR1 SQVTM, CDR2 ANQGSEA. The CDR3 runs to 10 residues. In DNA, the CDR3 is TGCAGCGTCGGAGAAGAGACCCAGTACTTC. Protein: CSVGEETQYF.

This clonotype was found many times. Being one base from a much bigger clone, this may be a read error. V and J are TRBV29-1 and TRBJ2-5; 7 bases line up with TRBD2. V gave up 5 bases and J gave up 3 bases; unmatched junction bases: 15. This CDR3 comprises 16 residues. The germline V gene encodes CDR1 SQVTM and CDR2 ANQGSEA. The CDR3 region is CSVWGGVGEMEETQYF. DNA of the CDR3: TGCAGCGTTTGGGGGGGAGTAGGAGAGATGGAAGAGACCCAGTACTTC.

The chain joins TRBV2 to TRBJ1-6; D is possibly TRBD1 (5 bases). The CDR3 totals 14 residues. V lost 6 bases and J 10 bases, leaving 16 bases between the germline ends. Per the germline V gene, CDR1 is SNHLY and CDR2 is FYNNEI. The CDR3 region has the DNA TGTGCCAGCAGAGACCAGGGAAATCGGTCACCCCTCCACTTT. It yields the protein CASRDQGNRSPLHF.

The chain couples TRBV7-2 to TRBJ2-1; D is possibly TRBD1 or TRBD2 (5 bases each). CDR1 and CDR2 (germline): SGHTA, FQGNSA. Trimming stripped 5 bases from V and 3 bases from J, with 11 bases between. CDR3 length: 14 residues. The chain's CDR3 is CASSTGPDYNEQFF. The CDR3 region has the DNA TGTGCCAGCAGCACGGGACCGGACTACAATGAGCAGTTCTTC.

J is TRBJ2-5 and V is TRBV10-3; 7 nucleotides line up with TRBD1. CDR1 is ENHRY and CDR2 is SYGVKD in the germline V gene. After removal of 3 bases from V and 10 bases from J, the junction contained 8 bases not matched to a gene. This CDR3 contains 13 residues. CDR3 coding DNA: TGTGCCATCAGTGACGCCGGGACAGAGGTCCAGTACTTC. This sequence encodes CAISDAGTEVQYF.

This clonotype was counted a few times. The J gene is TRBJ2-7, the V gene TRBV7-8, with 10 bases fitting TRBD2. V shed 5 bases, J shed 0 bases, and the junction held 16 bases outside the gene matches. The germline gives CDR1 SGHVS, CDR2 FQNEAQ. This CDR3 region has 19 residues. The CDR3 is CASSLSFPAGGGSSYEQYF. The CDR3 bases are TGTGCCAGCAGCCTCAGCTTCCCAGCGGGAGGGGGGTCCTCCTACGAGCAGTACTTC.

This clonotype was observed a few times. The V gene is TRBV5-1, the J gene TRBJ2-1, with 7 bases matching TRBD2. Germline V CDR1 and CDR2: SGHRS, YFSETQ. V was clipped by 2 bases and J by 7 bases; unmatched bases: 9. This CDR3 is 15 amino acids long. DNA for the CDR3: TGCGCCAGCAGCTTTTTTCTAGCGGTCCCGAATGAGCAGTTCTTC. Amino acid sequence: CASSFFLAVPNEQFF.

The chain links TRBV20-1 to TRBJ2-6; no clear D gene. V was trimmed by 3 bases and J by 2 bases, leaving 11 bases between them. The CDR3 extends over 15 amino acids. The V gene's germline CDR1 is DFQATT and CDR2 SNEGSKA (reference sequence). The CDR3 sequence is CSARVGGTGANVLTF. DNA for the CDR3: TGCAGTGCTAGGGTTGGTGGGACTGGGGCCAACGTCCTGACTTTC.

The table lists this clonotype with a few counts. The chain joins TRBV7-3 to TRBJ2-1; maybe TRBD1 (6 bases). Germline lookup yields CDR1 SGHTA and CDR2 FQGTGA. Trimming removed 3 bases from V and 10 bases from J, with 7 bases in between. This CDR3 is built from 11 residues. The CDR3 sequence: CASSFGQEQFF. DNA of the CDR3: TGTGCCAGCAGCTTCGGACAGGAGCAGTTCTTC.

This CDR3 is CATSIPTNTGELFF. CDR3 DNA: TGTGCCACGAGCATTCCTACGAACACCGGGGAGCTGTTTTTT. The J gene is TRBJ2-2, the V gene TRBV24-1, with D uncertain. Germline CDR1 KGHDR, CDR2 SFDVKD. Trimming took 10 bases from V and 0 from J, leaving 11 bases between them. CDR3 length: 14 residues.

The J gene is TRBJ2-1, the V gene TRBV29-1; possible D gene TRBD1, 7 bases. V was cut by 4 bases and J by 8 bases, with 12 bases left in between. Germline CDR1 reads SQVTM; CDR2 reads ANQGSEA. The CDR3 is 12 residues long. CDR3 amino acids: CSVGQGGDEQFF. The DNA for the CDR3 is TGCAGCGTTGGCCAGGGGGGAGATGAGCAGTTCTTC.

The sample holds a few counts of this clonotype. The chain is built from TRBV20-1 and TRBJ2-7, with D unclear. In germline, CDR1 is DFQATT, CDR2 SNEGSKA (reference sequence). Between the trimmed V and J ends, which lost 5 bases and 2 bases, there was a span of 19 bases. The CDR3 is made up of 15 amino acids. The CDR3 protein is CSAYAPGGITYEQYF. The CDR3 DNA reads TGCAGTGCTTATGCACCAGGCGGCATAACCTACGAGCAGTACTTC.

The rearrangement joins TRBV2 to TRBJ2-7, with 8 bases lining up with TRBD1. The CDR3 consists of 14 residues. Germline V gene data show CDR1 as SNHLY and CDR2 as FYNNEI. With 7 bases clipped from V and 5 bases from J, the junction kept 10 bases outside the gene matches. CDR3 sequence reads: CASITETGVNEQYF. The DNA for the CDR3 is TGTGCCAGCATTACGGAGACAGGGGTTAACGAGCAGTACTTC. Full variable domain (rest looked up from reference TRBV2 and TRBJ2-7): EPEVTQTPSHQVTQMGQEVILRCVPISNHLYFYWYRQILGQKVEFLVSFYNNEISEKSEIFDDQFSVERPDGSNFTLKIRSTKLEDSAMYFCASITETGVNEQYFGPGTRLTVT.

As for this clonotype: One junction end does not reproduce the germline sequence, and a read error may be involved. The chain uses TRBV6-6 and TRBJ2-2, with D possibly matching TRBD2 (5 bases). The CDR3 length is 16 residues. The germline V gene encodes CDR1 MNHNY and CDR2 SVGAGI (reference sequence). The CDR3 region is CASSYSLEGNTEELFF. CDR3 bases: TGTGCCAGCAGTTACTCGTTAGAGGGAAACACCGAGGAGCTGTTTTTT.

This clonotype was counted between two and nine times. The rearrangement joins TRBV29-1 to TRBJ2-3; unclear D gene. CDR3 length: 14 residues. Germline-derived CDR1 and CDR2 are SQVTM and ANQGSEA. V shed 7 bases and J shed 1 base, with 15 bases lying between them. The CDR3, as DNA: TGCAGCGCGGGTGCTGGGGAAGGCACAGATACGCAGTATTTT. This translates into CSAGAGEGTDTQYF.

This chain uses TRBV20-1 with TRBJ2-4; D might be TRBD2 (6 bases). CDR1 DFQATT and CDR2 SNEGSKA come from the germline V gene (reference sequence). Deletions cut 4 bases from V and 13 bases from J, with 14 bases between. The CDR3 length is 11 residues. The CDR3 protein is CSATATREQYF. The CDR3 nucleotides read TGCAGTGCTACCGCCACTCGGGAGCAGTACTTC.

This chain's CDR3 is CASSLAVPWVDTQYF. The CDR3 DNA sequence: TGTGCCAGCAGCTTAGCGGTTCCTTGGGTAGATACGCAGTATTTT. V and J are TRBV7-2 and TRBJ2-3; D gene ambiguous. V lost 0 bases and J lost 5, with 12 bases in between. The CDR3 length is 15 residues. Germline loops: CDR1 SGHTA, CDR2 FQGNSA.

A few counts support this clonotype. This chain links TRBV14 with TRBJ2-1; D is uncertain. Germline V gene lookup returns CDR1 SGHDN and CDR2 FVKESK. The germline V and J ends were trimmed by 0 bases and 9 bases, with 12 bases remaining between them. The CDR3 totals 14 residues. The CDR3 is CASSQDLAAIEQFF. For the CDR3, the DNA is TGTGCCAGCAGCCAAGATCTCGCAGCCATTGAGCAGTTCTTC.

The V and J genes are TRBV7-9 and TRBJ2-5; the match to TRBD2 covers 14 bases. The J call may be incorrect, as the DNA end agrees better with TRBJ2-7. The CDR3 extends over 14 amino acids. CDR1 SEHNR and CDR2 FQNEAQ come from the germline V gene (reference sequence). The CDR3 sequence: CASYGTSGSYEQYF. The DNA for the CDR3 is TGTGCCAGCTACGGGACTAGCGGGAGTTACGAGCAGTACTTC.

The J gene is TRBJ2-1, the V gene TRBV20-1; TRBD2 matches 10 bases. In germline, CDR1 is DFQATT, CDR2 SNEGSKA (reference sequence). This CDR3 is 16 amino acids long. Unmatched junction bases numbered 3, after V lost 1 base and J lost 0 bases. CDR3 sequence: CSARAASGSSYNEQFF. CDR3 bases: TGCAGTGCTAGAGCGGCTAGCGGGAGCTCCTACAATGAGCAGTTCTTC.

In its sample, this clonotype was seen once. The chain links TRBV6-1 to TRBJ2-1; D gene uncertain. Germline-derived CDR1 and CDR2 are MNHNS and SASEGT. V was trimmed by 7 bases and J by 0 bases, leaving 7 bases between them. The CDR3 runs 13 residues. The CDR3 protein is CASTPTSYNEQFF. The CDR3 bases are TGTGCCAGCACCCCGACCTCCTACAATGAGCAGTTCTTC.

The chain uses TRBV4-2 and TRBJ2-1, with a weak D call TRBD2 (6 bases). Germline V gene data show CDR1 as LGHNA and CDR2 as YNFKEQ. The CDR3 sequence is 16 residues long. Trimming shortened V by 3 bases and J by 0 bases, and 12 bases separated the two germline ends. The CDR3, as DNA: TGTGCCAGCAGCCATTTAGCGGTGAGCTCCTACAATGAGCAGTTCTTC. Protein sequence: CASSHLAVSSYNEQFF.

V and J are TRBV5-4 and TRBJ2-1; D is tentatively TRBD1 or TRBD2 (5 bases each). Trimming shortened V by 4 bases and J by 5 bases, and 10 bases separated the two germline ends. The germline gives CDR1 SGHNT, CDR2 YYREEE (reference sequence). CDR3 size: 13 residues. Here the CDR3 DNA reads TGTGCCAGCAGCCCCTGGGACCACAATGAGCAGTTCTTC. Its protein is CASSPWDHNEQFF. Drawing the rest from reference TRBV5-4 and TRBJ2-1, the complete variable domain is ETGVTQSPTHLIKTRGQQVTLRCSSQSGHNTVSWYQQALGQGPQFIFQYYREEENGRGNFPPRFSGLQFPNYSSELNVNALELDDSALYLCASSPWDHNEQFFGPGTRLTVL.